One sample yielded the 28 T cell receptor beta chains listed below, sequenced in a study of early T cells in non-severe SARS-CoV-2 infection. TCRdb reprocessed the 5' RACE reads with MiXCR, giving one entry per CDR3 protein. The sample has 25,000 to 30,000 distinct CDR3 sequences, about 4.6% seen once. Sequenced sample: whole blood. The receptors come from an adult who was a healthcare worker with PCR-confirmed SARS-CoV-2 infection or an uninfected control (not recorded which).

This clonotype was observed at least ten times. The chain joins TRBV18 to TRBJ2-7; no clear D gene. The V gene lost 6 bases and the J gene lost 1 base, with 13 bases spanning the gap. From germline, CDR1 is KGHSH and CDR2 LQKENI. The CDR3 covers 14 residues. CDR3 region: CASSLEVGSYEQYF. CDR3 bases: TGTGCCAGCTCCCTCGAGGTGGGATCCTACGAGCAGTACTTC.

Many counts were recorded for this clonotype. The CDR3 nucleotides read TGTGCCAGCAGTTCCCCGGGGACTAGCGGGAGAAGTGAGCAGTTCTTC. Its protein is CASSSPGTSGRSEQFF. The chain recombines TRBV27 with TRBJ2-1; 14 nucleotides line up with TRBD2. Germline loops: CDR1 MNHEY, CDR2 SMNVEV (reference sequence). The CDR3 is made up of 16 amino acids. J was trimmed by 9 bases and V by 4 bases; bases with no gene match: 8.

This clonotype was seen at least ten times. The chain combines TRBV7-9 with TRBJ2-1; D not certain. The CDR3 has 12 amino acids. Germline-derived CDR1 and CDR2 are SEHNR and FQNEAQ (reference sequence). Between the trimmed V and J ends, which lost 0 bases and 8 bases, there was a span of 5 bases. Here the CDR3 reads CASSLAGYEQFF. CDR3 sequence (DNA): TGTGCCAGCAGCTTAGCAGGGTATGAGCAGTTCTTC. The variable domain in full, completed from reference TRBV7-9 and TRBJ2-1, reads DTGVSQNPRHKITKRGQNVTFRCDPISEHNRLYWYRQTLGQGPEFLTYFQNEAQLEKSRLLSDRFSAERPKGSFSTLEIQRTEQGDSAMYLCASSLAGYEQFFGPGTRLTVL.

This clonotype was counted ten times or more. The V and J genes are TRBV6-6 and TRBJ1-4; a weak D match, TRBD1 (6 bases). The CDR3 is 17 amino acids. V was shortened by 0 bases and J by 0 bases, with 11 bases between the two germline ends. CDR1 and CDR2 (germline): MNHNY, SVGAGI (reference sequence). CDR3 amino acids: CASSYSPGDATNEKLFF. Written as DNA, the CDR3 is TGTGCCAGCAGTTACTCCCCAGGGGACGCAACTAATGAAAAACTGTTTTTT.

V is TRBV19 and J is TRBJ1-2; 10 bases fit TRBD1. Trimming at V came to 3 bases and at J to 2 bases, leaving 6 bases not matched to a gene. CDR3 length: 16 residues. CDR1 is LNHDA, CDR2 SQIVND, per germline (reference sequence). The CDR3 coding sequence is TGTGCCAGTAGTATTAGCCGGGACAGGGGAAACTATGGCTACACCTTC. Translation gives CASSISRDRGNYGYTF.

The sample holds many counts of this clonotype. The chain carries TRBV12-3 or TRBV12-4 and TRBJ1-4; D gene ambiguous. Trimming stripped 1 base from V and 3 bases from J, with 9 bases between. The CDR3 contains 15 residues. The CDR3 spells CASSLGRRANEKLFF. The DNA for the CDR3 is TGTGCCAGCAGTTTAGGGCGAAGAGCTAATGAAAAACTGTTTTTT.

This clonotype was counted between two and nine times. This chain joins TRBV7-2 and TRBJ2-4; perhaps TRBD2 as D (6 bases). This CDR3 comprises 12 residues. Trimming removed 6 bases at V and 11 bases at J, with 14 bases between. Looked up from germline, CDR1 is SGHTA and CDR2 is FQGNSA. In DNA form, the CDR3 reads TGTGCCAGCAGTACCTCCGGGACTTTTCAGTACTTC. This encodes CASSTSGTFQYF.

This clonotype was counted at least ten times. The chain couples TRBV9 to TRBJ2-1; no clear D gene. Germline CDR1 reads SGDLS; CDR2 reads YYNGEE. Trimming left V 0 bases short and J 1 base short, with 11 bases between. This CDR3 comprises 16 residues. The chain's CDR3 is CASSVATASSYNEQFF. The DNA for the CDR3 is TGTGCCAGCAGCGTAGCGACGGCATCTTCCTACAATGAGCAGTTCTTC. The variable domain in full, with the rest retrieved from reference TRBV9 and TRBJ2-1, is DSGVTQTPKHLITATGQRVTLRCSPRSGDLSVYWYQQSLDQGLQFLIQYYNGEERAKGNILERFSAQQFPDLHSELNLSSLELGDSALYFCASSVATASSYNEQFFGPGTRLTVL.

This clonotype was seen a few times. This chain joins TRBV5-6 and TRBJ1-1; D unresolved. CDR1 SGHDT and CDR2 YYEEEE come from the germline V gene. Trimming took off 7 bases at V and 0 bases at J, with 19 bases between the two ends. CDR3 length: 16 residues. The CDR3 DNA follows: TGTGCCAGCGTCCCCCGGCAGGCCTCCGTGAACACTGAAGCTTTCTTT. It is translated as CASVPRQASVNTEAFF.

This clonotype has ten or more counts. V is TRBV6-6 and J is TRBJ1-1, with 7 bases fitting TRBD1. V dropped 5 bases and J dropped 2; count of bases not matched to a gene: 5. The CDR3 extends over 14 amino acids. Germline assignment: CDR1 MNHNY and CDR2 SVGAGI (reference sequence). In DNA form, the CDR3 reads TGTGCCAGCAGTAAAACAGGGGCCAACACTGAAGCTTTCTTT. Amino acid sequence: CASSKTGANTEAFF.

The sample holds many counts of this clonotype. V gene TRBV7-3 combines with J gene TRBJ2-7; no reliable D call. The V gene's germline CDR1 is SGHTA and CDR2 FQGTGA. The CDR3 sequence is 14 residues long. The V and J ends lost 2 bases and 3 bases respectively, with 11 bases between them. The CDR3 nucleotides are TGTGCCAGCAGCTTACAGCCAGGTCTCTACGAGCAGTACTTC. Its translation: CASSLQPGLYEQYF.

By sample fraction, this clonotype is medium-sized. The chain has TRBV15 and TRBJ2-2; D remains unclear. From germline, CDR1 is LNHNV and CDR2 YYDKDF (reference sequence). The CDR3 contains 15 residues. V was shortened by 0 bases and J by 3 bases, with 8 bases between the two germline ends. Here the CDR3 reads CATSRDQGDTGELFF. CDR3 nucleotide sequence: TGTGCCACCAGCAGAGATCAAGGTGACACCGGGGAGCTGTTTTTT.

This clonotype was recorded many times. The chain couples TRBV20-1 to TRBJ1-5; D call uncertain. Per germline, CDR1 DFQATT and CDR2 SNEGSKA (reference sequence). The V gene lost 5 bases and the J gene lost 2 bases, with 7 bases spanning the gap. The CDR3 spans 12 residues. The CDR3: CSAGSGNQPQHF. The CDR3 DNA is TGCAGTGCTGGGAGCGGCAATCAGCCCCAGCATTTT.

This clonotype was seen repeatedly, ten times or more. The chain links TRBV3-1 to TRBJ2-1; 7 bases are a match to TRBD2. Germline V gives CDR1 LGHDT, CDR2 YNNKEL (reference sequence). The V and J ends lost 0 bases and 5 bases, in that order; junction bases with no gene match: 13. The CDR3 length is 18 residues. The CDR3 DNA reads as TGTGCCAGCAGCCAAGAAGGAAGGGGAGGGAGCTTCCACAATGAGCAGTTCTTC. Protein product: CASSQEGRGGSFHNEQFF.

This clonotype was picked up many times. The rearrangement links TRBV19 to TRBJ2-1, with no clear D. This CDR3 spans 12 amino acids. With 5 bases removed from V and 5 bases from J, the gap between germline ends came to 7 bases. CDR1 LNHDA and CDR2 SQIVND come from the germline V gene (reference sequence). The CDR3 DNA follows: TGTGCCAGTAGTCCTTATCACAATGAGCAGTTCTTC. Its protein product is CASSPYHNEQFF. The variable domain in full, completed from reference TRBV19 and TRBJ2-1, reads DGGITQSPKYLFRKEGQNVTLSCEQNLNHDAMYWYRQDPGQGLRLIYYSQIVNDFQKGDIAEGYSVSREKKESFPLTVTSAQKNPTAFYLCASSPYHNEQFFGPGTRLTVL.

The rearrangement uses TRBV5-1 and TRBJ1-6, with a tentative D call TRBD1 (6 bases). From germline, CDR1 is SGHRS and CDR2 YFSETQ. This CDR3 region has 15 residues. V was clipped by 2 bases and J by 8 bases, with 14 bases between them. CDR3 sequence reads: CASSFLQGPDSPLHF. The CDR3 DNA reads as TGCGCCAGCAGCTTTCTACAGGGCCCCGATTCACCCCTCCACTTT.

This clonotype showed up just a few times. The J gene is TRBJ1-2, the V gene TRBV29-1, with a tentative D call TRBD1 (6 bases). Trimming pared 3 bases from V and 8 bases from J, leaving 13 bases between. Germline V CDR1 and CDR2: SQVTM, ANQGSEA. This CDR3 has 12 residues. CDR3 residues: CSVDKGHRGYTF. The CDR3 DNA reads as TGCAGCGTTGATAAGGGACATCGGGGCTACACCTTC.

The table lists this clonotype with a few counts. This chain connects TRBV6-6 to TRBJ1-2; 8 positions match TRBD1. V gave up 4 bases and J gave up 8 bases; unmatched junction bases: 6. This CDR3 comprises 13 residues. The germline gives CDR1 MNHNY, CDR2 SVGAGI (reference sequence). In DNA, the CDR3 is TGTGCCAGCAGTTTCAGGACAGGGCAAGGCTACACCTTC. Its protein is CASSFRTGQGYTF.

The sample holds many counts of this clonotype. J is TRBJ1-3 and V is TRBV13, with D possibly TRBD1 on 6 matching bases. V was shortened by 0 bases and J by 5 bases, with 11 bases between the two germline ends. The germline V gene encodes CDR1 PRHDT and CDR2 FYEKMQ (reference sequence). The CDR3 covers 15 residues. CDR3 DNA sequence: TGTGCCAGCAGCTTAGGCCTAGGACAGAGAAACACCATATATTTT. The encoded protein is CASSLGLGQRNTIYF.

The sample holds many counts of this clonotype. The chain carries TRBV7-6 and TRBJ1-1; D gene uncertain. Trimming took 1 base from V and 6 from J, leaving 9 bases between them. Germline V gene data show CDR1 as SGHVS and CDR2 as FNYEAQ. This CDR3 is 13 amino acids long. In DNA, the CDR3 is TGTGCCAGCAGCTTAGGGCCGGCGGCTGAAGCTTTCTTT. Translating gives CASSLGPAAEAFF. The whole variable domain, filled in from reference TRBV7-6 and TRBJ1-1, reads GAGVSQSPRYKVTKRGQDVALRCDPISGHVSLYWYRQALGQGPEFLTYFNYEAQQDKSGLPNDRFSAERPEGSISTLTIQRTEQRDSAMYRCASSLGPAAEAFFGQGTRLTVV.

This chain links TRBV6-6 with TRBJ2-3; weak D call: TRBD1 (6 bases). Per the germline V gene, CDR1 is MNHNY and CDR2 is SVGAGI (reference sequence). This CDR3 contains 14 residues. Trimming shortened V by 4 bases and J by 2 bases, and 10 bases separated the two germline ends. DNA of the CDR3: TGTGCCAGCAGTTCAGGGGCTATCACAGATACGCAGTATTTT. It specifies CASSSGAITDTQYF.

This clonotype was detected ten times or more. This chain joins TRBV28 and TRBJ2-5; no definite D call. Germline lookup yields CDR1 MDHEN and CDR2 SYDVKM. This CDR3 comprises 14 residues. V was clipped by 4 bases and J by 5 bases, with 14 bases between them. The CDR3 spells CASSWTQVGETQYF. CDR3 nucleotide sequence: TGTGCCAGCAGTTGGACCCAGGTGGGGGAGACCCAGTACTTC.

This clonotype was picked up many times. The chain joins TRBV20-1 to TRBJ2-7; perhaps TRBD1 as D (5 bases). V lost 6 bases and J lost 1, with 16 bases in between. Germline V CDR1 and CDR2: DFQATT, SNEGSKA (reference sequence). The CDR3 consists of 14 residues. CDR3 DNA sequence: TGCAGTGCCGTCCTCGGCAGGGTTTCCTACGAGCAGTACTTC. Translation gives CSAVLGRVSYEQYF.

This clonotype has ten or more counts. V and J are TRBV12-2 and TRBJ2-7; the table's TRBD2 call for D was not verified on the DNA. TRBV12-2 is described as a pseudogene. The CDR3 length is 16 residues. The CDR3 reads CASRFLGGGSSYEQYF. CDR3 coding DNA: TGTGCAAGTCGCTTTTTAGGGGGAGGCAGCTCCTACGAGCAGTACTTC.

This clonotype was counted at least ten times. The V and J genes are TRBV20-1 and TRBJ2-3; 7 bases align to TRBD2. The V segment lost 0 bases and the J segment 0 bases; nucleotides outside the gene matches: 9. Germline loops: CDR1 DFQATT, CDR2 SNEGSKA (reference sequence). This CDR3 is built from 17 residues. The CDR3, as DNA: TGCAGTGCTAGAGATTATCGAGCGGGAACTAGCACAGATACGCAGTATTTT. Translated, it gives CSARDYRAGTSTDTQYF.

This clonotype has ten or more counts. The genes are TRBV9 and TRBJ2-7, with D perhaps TRBD1 (5 bases). V was shortened by 4 bases and J by 6 bases, with 20 bases between the two germline ends. The CDR3 extends over 15 amino acids. Germline V gene data show CDR1 as SGDLS and CDR2 as YYNGEE. The CDR3 DNA follows: TGTGCCAGCAGCCTAGGGGCGACTGGGCTGGGCGAGCAGTACTTC. It translates to CASSLGATGLGEQYF.

In its sample, this clonotype was seen many times. This sequence joins TRBV7-9 and TRBJ2-1; D gene uncertain. Trimming took 2 bases from V and 8 from J, leaving 22 bases between them. In germline, CDR1 is SEHNR, CDR2 FQNEAQ (reference sequence). The CDR3 contains 17 residues. The CDR3 DNA sequence: TGTGCCAGCAGCTTAAATCCCGGAGATTTCCCTCCCGATGAGCAGTTCTTC. This codes for CASSLNPGDFPPDEQFF.

This rearrangement joins TRBV19 to TRBJ2-1; D is uncertain. The CDR3 extends over 16 amino acids. V shed 2 bases and J shed 5 bases, with 16 bases lying between them. Germline CDR1 LNHDA, CDR2 SQIVND (reference sequence). The CDR3 region is CASSIRKGSDHNEQFF. The CDR3 bases are TGTGCCAGTAGTATAAGAAAGGGATCCGATCACAATGAGCAGTTCTTC.